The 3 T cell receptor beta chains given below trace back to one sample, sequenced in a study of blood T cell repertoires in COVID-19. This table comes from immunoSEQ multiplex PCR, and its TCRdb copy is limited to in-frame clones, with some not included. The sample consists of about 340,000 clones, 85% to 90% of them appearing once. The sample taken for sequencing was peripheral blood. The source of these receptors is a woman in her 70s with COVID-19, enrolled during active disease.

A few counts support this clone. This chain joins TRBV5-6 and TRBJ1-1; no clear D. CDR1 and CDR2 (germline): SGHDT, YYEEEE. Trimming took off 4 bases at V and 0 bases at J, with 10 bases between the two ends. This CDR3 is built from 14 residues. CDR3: CASSRGVMNTEAFF. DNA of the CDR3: TGTGCCAGCAGCCGGGGAGTCATGAACACTGAAGCTTTCTTT.

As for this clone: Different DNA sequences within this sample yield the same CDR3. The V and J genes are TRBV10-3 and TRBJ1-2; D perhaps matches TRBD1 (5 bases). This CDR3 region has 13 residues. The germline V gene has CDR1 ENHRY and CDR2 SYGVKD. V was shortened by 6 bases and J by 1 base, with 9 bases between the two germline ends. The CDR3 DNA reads TGTGCCATCAGCCCCGACAGTAACTATGGCTACACCTTC. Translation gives CAISPDSNYGYTF.

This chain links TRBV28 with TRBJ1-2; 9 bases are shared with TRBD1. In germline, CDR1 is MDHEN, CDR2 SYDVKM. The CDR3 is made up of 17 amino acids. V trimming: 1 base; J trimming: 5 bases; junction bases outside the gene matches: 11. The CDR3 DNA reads TGTGCCAGCAGTTTATTCCCGCAGGGGACAGGGCTATATGGCTACACCTTC. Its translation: CASSLFPQGTGLYGYTF.